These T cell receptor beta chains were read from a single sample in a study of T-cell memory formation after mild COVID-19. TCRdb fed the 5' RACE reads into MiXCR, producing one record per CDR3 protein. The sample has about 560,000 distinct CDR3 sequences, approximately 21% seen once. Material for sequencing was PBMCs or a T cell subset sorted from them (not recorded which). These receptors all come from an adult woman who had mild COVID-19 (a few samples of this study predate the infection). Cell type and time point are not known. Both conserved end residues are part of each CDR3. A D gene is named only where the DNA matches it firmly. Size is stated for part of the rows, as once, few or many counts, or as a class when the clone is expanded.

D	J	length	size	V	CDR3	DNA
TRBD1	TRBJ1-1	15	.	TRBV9	CASSVAGQGASEAFF	TGTGCCAGCAGCGTGGCGGGACAGGGGGCCTCTGAAGCTTTCTTT
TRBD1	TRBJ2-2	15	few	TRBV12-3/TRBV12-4	CASSFKGALAGELFF	TGTGCCAGCAGTTTTAAGGGGGCTTTGGCCGGGGAGCTGTTTTTT
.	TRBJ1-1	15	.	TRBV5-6	CASSLGGLLNTEAFF	TGTGCCAGCAGCTTGGGGGGACTGTTGAACACTGAAGCTTTCTTT
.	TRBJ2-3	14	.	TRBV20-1	CSAREGHITDTQYF	TGCAGTGCTAGAGAGGGTCACATCACAGATACGCAGTATTTT
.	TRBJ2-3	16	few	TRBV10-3	CAISESGAGKRDTQYF	TGTGCCATCAGTGAGTCCGGGGCAGGGAAGAGGGATACGCAGTATTTT
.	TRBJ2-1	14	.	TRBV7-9	CASSLEVGSNEQFF	TGTGCCAGCAGCTTAGAGGTGGGTAGCAATGAGCAGTTCTTC
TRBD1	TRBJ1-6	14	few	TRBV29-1	CSVLVTGGVSPLHF	TGCAGCGTCCTCGTGACAGGGGGAGTTTCACCCCTCCACTTT
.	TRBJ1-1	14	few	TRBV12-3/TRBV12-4	CASSRTAQGAEAFF	TGTGCCAGCAGTCGGACAGCTCAAGGGGCTGAAGCTTTCTTT
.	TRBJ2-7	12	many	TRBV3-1	CASSQGTYEQYF	TGTGCCAGCAGCCAAGGGACCTACGAGCAGTACTTC
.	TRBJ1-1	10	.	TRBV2	CASSMTEAFF	TGTGCCAGCAGTATGACTGAAGCTTTCTTT
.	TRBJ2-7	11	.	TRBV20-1	CSARDDYEQYF	TGCAGTGCTAGAGATGACTACGAGCAGTACTTC
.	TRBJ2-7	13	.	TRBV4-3	CASSQDFSREQYF	TGCGCCAGCAGCCAAGATTTTAGCAGGGAGCAGTACTTC
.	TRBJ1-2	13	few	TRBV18	CASSPSLQDGYTF	TGTGCCAGCTCACCATCCCTCCAGGATGGCTACACCTTC
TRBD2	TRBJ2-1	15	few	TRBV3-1	CASSSTSGGADEQFF	TGTGCCAGCAGCTCGACTAGCGGGGGGGCGGATGAGCAGTTCTTC
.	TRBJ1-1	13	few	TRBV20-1	CSARENRNTEAFF	TGCAGTGCTAGAGAAAACAGAAACACTGAAGCTTTCTTT
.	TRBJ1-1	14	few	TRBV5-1	CASSFRVADTEAFF	TGCGCCAGCAGCTTCAGGGTCGCGGACACTGAAGCTTTCTTT
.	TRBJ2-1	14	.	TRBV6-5	CASSYVIGAVEQFF	TGTGCCAGCAGTTACGTAATTGGGGCGGTTGAGCAGTTCTTC
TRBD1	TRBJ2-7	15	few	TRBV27	CASRPKGQSSYEQYF	TGTGCCAGCAGGCCCAAGGGACAGAGCTCCTACGAGCAGTACTTC
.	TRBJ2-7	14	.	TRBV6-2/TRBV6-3	CASRPGSESYEQYF	TGTGCCAGCCGCCCGGGGAGCGAGTCCTACGAGCAGTACTTC
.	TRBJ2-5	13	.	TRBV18	CASSEGSRETQYF	TGTGCCAGCTCGGAGGGCTCGCGGGAGACCCAGTACTTC
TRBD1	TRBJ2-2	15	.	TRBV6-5	CASSYQGENTGELFF	TGTGCCAGCAGTTACCAGGGGGAAAACACCGGGGAGCTGTTTTTT
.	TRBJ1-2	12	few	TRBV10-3	CAIADSNYGYTF	TGTGCCATCGCCGACAGTAACTATGGCTACACCTTC
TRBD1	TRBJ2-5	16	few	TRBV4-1	CASSQETLGQYKTQYF	TGCGCCAGCAGCCAAGAGACCCTGGGACAGTACAAGACCCAGTACTTC
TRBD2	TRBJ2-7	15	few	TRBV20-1	CSASPPGGGFYEQYF	TGCAGTGCTAGCCCACCCGGCGGGGGGTTCTACGAGCAGTACTTC
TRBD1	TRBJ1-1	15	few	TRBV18	CASSPKGQVNTEAFF	TGTGCCAGCTCACCTAAGGGACAGGTGAACACTGAAGCTTTCTTT
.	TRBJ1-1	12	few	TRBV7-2	CASSLRGEKAFF	TGTGCCAGCAGCTTGAGGGGCGAGAAAGCTTTCTTT
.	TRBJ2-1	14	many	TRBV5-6	CASSLGASDNEQFF	TGTGCCAGCAGCTTGGGAGCCAGCGACAATGAGCAGTTCTTC
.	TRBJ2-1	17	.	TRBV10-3	CAISESTAESDYNEQFF	TGTGCCATCAGTGAGTCAACGGCGGAATCCGACTACAATGAGCAGTTCTTC
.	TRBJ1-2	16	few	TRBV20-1	CSARDRVRAANYGYTF	TGCAGTGCTAGAGATCGTGTACGGGCAGCTAACTATGGCTACACCTTC
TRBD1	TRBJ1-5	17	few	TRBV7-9	CASSLDEAGGRNQPQHF	TGTGCCAGCAGCTTAGATGAGGCAGGGGGACGCAATCAGCCCCAGCATTTT
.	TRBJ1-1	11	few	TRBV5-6	CASSLEREAFF	TGTGCCAGCAGCTTGGAACGTGAAGCTTTCTTT
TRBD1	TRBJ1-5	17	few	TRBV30	CAWRRHRGYWGNQPQHF	TGTGCCTGGAGGCGGCACAGGGGTTATTGGGGCAATCAGCCCCAGCATTTT
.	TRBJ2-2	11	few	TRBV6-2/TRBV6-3	CASSYFGELFF	TGTGCCAGCAGTTACTTTGGGGAGCTGTTTTTT
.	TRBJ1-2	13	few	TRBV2	CASTVDKIYGYTF	TGTGCCAGCACAGTCGATAAGATCTATGGCTACACCTTC
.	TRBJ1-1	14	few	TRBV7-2	CASSPRPSGTEAFF	TGTGCCAGCAGCCCCCGTCCCTCGGGGACTGAAGCTTTCTTT
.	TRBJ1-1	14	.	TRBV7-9	CASLNQGGDTEAFF	TGTGCCAGCCTAAACCAGGGAGGAGACACTGAAGCTTTCTTT
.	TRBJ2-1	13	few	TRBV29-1	CSVRDFSYNEQFF	TGCAGCGTAAGGGACTTCTCCTACAATGAGCAGTTCTTC
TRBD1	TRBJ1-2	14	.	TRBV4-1	CASSPTTGNYGYTF	TGCGCCAGCAGCCCCACGACAGGGAACTATGGCTACACCTTC
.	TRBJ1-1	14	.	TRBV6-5	CASSVEQLNTEAFF	TGTGCCAGCAGTGTTGAACAACTGAACACTGAAGCTTTCTTT
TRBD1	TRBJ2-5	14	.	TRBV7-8	CASSVQGAWETQYF	TGTGCCAGCTCGGTTCAGGGGGCTTGGGAGACCCAGTACTTC
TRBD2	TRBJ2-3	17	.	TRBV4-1	CASSHHRDYKNRDTQYF	TGCGCCAGCAGCCACCACCGGGACTATAAAAACCGAGATACGCAGTATTTT
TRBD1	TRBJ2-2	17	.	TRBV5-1	CASSSRDRDPLTGELFF	TGCGCCAGCAGCTCCCGGGACAGGGACCCGTTAACCGGGGAGCTGTTTTTT
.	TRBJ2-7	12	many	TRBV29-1	CSVVAVPYEQYF	TGCAGCGTTGTGGCAGTTCCCTACGAGCAGTACTTC
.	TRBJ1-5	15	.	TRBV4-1	CASSQDRERWEPQHF	TGCGCCAGCAGCCAAGATCGGGAGAGGTGGGAGCCCCAGCATTTT
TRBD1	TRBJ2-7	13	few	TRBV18	CASSPRQGFEQYF	TGTGCCAGCTCACCTCGACAGGGGTTCGAGCAGTACTTC
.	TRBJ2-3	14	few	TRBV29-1	CSVEVSGQGDTQYF	TGCAGCGTTGAAGTATCAGGGCAGGGAGATACGCAGTATTTT
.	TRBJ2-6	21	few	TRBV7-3	CASSSQRSGRHTQSGANVLTF	TGTGCCAGCAGCTCACAGCGCAGTGGACGCCACACTCAATCCGGGGCCAACGTCCTGACTTTC
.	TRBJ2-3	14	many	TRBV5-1	CASSLDLGTDTQYF	TGCGCCAGCAGCTTGGACCTGGGCACAGATACGCAGTATTTT
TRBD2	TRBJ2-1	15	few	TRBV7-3	CASSPRGGSYNEQFF	TGTGCCAGCAGCCCCCGGGGGGGGTCCTACAATGAGCAGTTCTTC
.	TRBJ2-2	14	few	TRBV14	CASSPSTGTGELFF	TGTGCCAGCAGCCCTTCGACAGGCACCGGGGAGCTGTTTTTT
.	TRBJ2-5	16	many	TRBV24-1	CATAWGGQGSKETQYF	TGTGCCACCGCCTGGGGGGGCCAGGGGTCCAAAGAGACCCAGTACTTC
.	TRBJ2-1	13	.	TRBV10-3	CAISEREKAEQFF	TGTGCCATCAGTGAACGGGAGAAGGCTGAGCAGTTCTTC
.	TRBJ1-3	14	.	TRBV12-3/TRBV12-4	CASSPLRGGNTIYF	TGTGCCAGCAGCCCCTTAAGGGGAGGAAACACCATATATTTT
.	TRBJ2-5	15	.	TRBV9	CASSVAGLSGETQYF	TGTGCCAGCAGCGTAGCAGGTCTCTCAGGAGAGACCCAGTACTTC
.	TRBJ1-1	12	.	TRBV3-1	CASSQIGTEAFF	TGTGCCAGCAGCCAAATAGGGACTGAAGCTTTCTTT
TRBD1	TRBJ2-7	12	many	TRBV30	CAKGQTPYEQYF	TGTGCCAAGGGACAGACACCGTACGAGCAGTACTTC
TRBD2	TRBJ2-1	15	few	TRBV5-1	CASSGTSGGPNEQFF	TGCGCCAGCAGCGGGACTAGCGGGGGGCCAAATGAGCAGTTCTTC
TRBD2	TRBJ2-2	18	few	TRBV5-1	CASSQGTSGRAGTGELFF	TGCGCCAGCAGCCAGGGGACTAGCGGGAGGGCCGGCACCGGGGAGCTGTTTTTT
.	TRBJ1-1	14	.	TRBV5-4	CASSLGQRMTEAFF	TGTGCCAGCAGCTTGGGGCAGCGGATGACTGAAGCTTTCTTT